The 13 T cell receptor beta chains presented below share a single source sample, sequenced in a study of T-cell memory formation after mild COVID-19. TCRdb independently ran MiXCR on the 5' RACE reads; one entry per CDR3 protein. This sample has under 60,000 distinct CDR3 sequences, with around 10% found just once. Sequencing input: PBMCs or a T cell subset sorted from them (not recorded which). The receptors were gathered from an adult woman who had mild COVID-19 (a few samples of this study predate the infection). Cell type and time point are not known.

This clonotype was seen only a few times. CDR3 nucleotide sequence: TGCAGCGTTGGCCGAGTTGGGGTTTGGGCAGATACGCAGTATTTT. Its protein product is CSVGRVGVWADTQYF. The chain has TRBV29-1 and TRBJ2-3, with unresolved D. The CDR3 contains 15 residues. Germline V gives CDR1 SQVTM, CDR2 ANQGSEA. Deletions cut 4 bases from V and 4 bases from J, with 18 bases between.

This clonotype was detected a few times. V is TRBV7-9 and J is TRBJ2-1; 8 bases align to TRBD2. CDR1 and CDR2 from the germline V gene are SEHNR and FQNEAQ (reference sequence). Trimming took 6 bases from V and 3 from J; bases not matched to a gene: 7. CDR3 length: 15 residues. DNA for the CDR3: TGTGCCAGCAGTCTGACGGCGGGAGGCTACAATGAGCAGTTCTTC. Its translation is CASSLTAGGYNEQFF.

This clonotype has only a few counts. This chain links TRBV30 with TRBJ2-5; the match to TRBD2 covers 7 bases. V was pared by 6 bases and J by 0 bases, with 10 bases of the junction left unmatched. Looked up from germline, CDR1 is GTSNPN and CDR2 is SVGIG (reference sequence). The CDR3 has 15 residues. CDR3 loop: CACSNSGLDQETQYF. The DNA for the CDR3 is TGTGCCTGCTCCAATTCTGGACTAGACCAAGAGACCCAGTACTTC.

This clonotype was recorded at least ten times. The chain uses TRBV29-1 and TRBJ2-7; D is uncertain. The germline gives CDR1 SQVTM, CDR2 ANQGSEA. Deletions cut 2 bases from V and 0 bases from J, with 8 bases between. The CDR3 totals 13 residues. The CDR3 DNA reads as TGCAGCGTTGAATTGGGTAGCTCCTACGAGCAGTACTTC. Protein product: CSVELGSSYEQYF.

There are many counts of this clonotype. This chain joins TRBV5-1 and TRBJ2-3; perhaps TRBD1 as D (6 bases). Germline V gives CDR1 SGHRS, CDR2 YFSETQ. The CDR3 length is 14 residues. Trimming removed 4 bases from V and 2 bases from J, with 11 bases in between. The CDR3 DNA follows: TGCGCCAGCAGCGGCACAGGGTCCACAGATACGCAGTATTTT. It is translated as CASSGTGSTDTQYF.

This clonotype has only a few counts. V and J are TRBV3-1 and TRBJ2-1; D could derive from TRBD1 or TRBD2 (7 bases each). V was pared by 5 bases and J by 1 base, with 15 bases between. The CDR3 consists of 16 residues. In germline, CDR1 is LGHDT, CDR2 YNNKEL (reference sequence). The CDR3 reads CASSVRGGRSYNEQFF. CDR3 bases: TGTGCCAGCAGCGTCAGGGGGGGGAGGTCCTACAATGAGCAGTTCTTC.

This clonotype was recorded a few times. The V and J genes are TRBV7-3 and TRBJ1-1; a possible D gene is TRBD1 (5 bases). V was cut by 6 bases and J by 1 base, with 18 bases left in between. This CDR3 is built from 16 residues. Germline V gene data show CDR1 as SGHTA and CDR2 as FQGTGA. CDR3 bases: TGTGCCAGCAGTCACCCAATTTCGGGGGAGAACACTGAAGCTTTCTTT. This sequence encodes CASSHPISGENTEAFF.

This chain connects TRBV7-9 to TRBJ2-3; perhaps TRBD1 as D (6 bases). Germline V lookup: CDR1 SEHNR, CDR2 FQNEAQ (reference sequence). V was trimmed by 1 base and J by 2 bases, leaving 13 bases between them. The CDR3 sequence is 16 residues long. CDR3 region: CASSLVLDSLTDTQYF. The CDR3 DNA reads as TGTGCCAGCAGCTTAGTACTGGACAGCCTCACAGATACGCAGTATTTT.

This clonotype was seen only a few times. The chain couples TRBV29-1 to TRBJ2-3; D tentatively reads TRBD1 or TRBD2 (6 bases each). Germline CDR1 and CDR2: SQVTM and ANQGSEA. This CDR3 has 13 amino acids. Trimming shortened V by 5 bases and J by 4 bases, and 13 bases separated the two germline ends. DNA for the CDR3: TGCAGCGTTCGGCGGGACATGGCAGATACGCAGTATTTT. This sequence encodes CSVRRDMADTQYF.

This chain links TRBV29-1 with TRBJ1-1, with TRBD1 matching over 9 bases. Germline lookup yields CDR1 SQVTM and CDR2 ANQGSEA. Trimming at V came to 7 bases and at J to 5 bases, leaving 5 bases not matched to a gene. The CDR3 is 12 residues long. Here the CDR3 reads CSGTTGGTEAFF. CDR3 sequence (DNA): TGCAGCGGGACGACAGGGGGGACTGAAGCTTTCTTT.

The chain combines TRBV7-9 with TRBJ2-1; 11 bases line up with TRBD2. The CDR3 contains 15 residues. With 0 bases clipped from V and 8 bases from J, the junction kept 3 bases outside the gene matches. Germline V gene data show CDR1 as SEHNR and CDR2 as FQNEAQ (reference sequence). CDR3 amino acids: CASSLALAGGDEQFF. The CDR3 nucleotides read TGTGCCAGCAGCTTAGCTCTAGCGGGAGGTGATGAGCAGTTCTTC.

The chain carries TRBV4-1 and TRBJ1-1; D remains ambiguous. The V gene lost 4 bases and the J gene lost 3 bases, with 12 bases spanning the gap. The germline V gene has CDR1 MGHRA and CDR2 YSYEKL. The CDR3 is 14 residues long. CDR3 residues: CASSRAGVDTEAFF. In nucleotides, the CDR3 is TGCGCCAGCAGCCGGGCGGGAGTGGACACTGAAGCTTTCTTT.

In its sample, this clonotype was seen many times. This rearrangement joins TRBV2 to TRBJ2-3; a possible D gene is TRBD1 (5 bases). V lost 7 bases and J 3 bases, leaving 17 bases between the germline ends. This CDR3 has 15 amino acids. Per germline, CDR1 SNHLY and CDR2 FYNNEI. The CDR3, as DNA: TGTGCCAGCACCAACGGCAGGGTAAAGACAGATACGCAGTATTTT. This codes for CASTNGRVKTDTQYF.